This entry concerns a single TCR beta chain. The target antigen is unknown. This entry comes from a study of shared clonotypes between healthy human individuals. General study findings and limits: Few donors restricted represented genetic and exposure-history diversity.

V was shortened by 2 bases and J by 3 bases, with 7 bases between the two germline ends. The germline CDR1 and CDR2 sequences are SGHDN and FVKESK. This CDR3 is 13 amino acids long. Once extracted for a subset, genomic DNA was divided evenly among several immunoSEQ plates. Generated by immunoSEQ multiplex PCR, the TCRdb table keeps only in-frame clones and is missing some. In the table there are about 520,000 clones, roughly 80% of which are singletons. The sequencing sample was made of PBMCs. The receptor's source is a woman in her forties in good health. Some clones in this sample may be carry-over from other donors' samples. The V and J genes are TRBV14 and TRBJ2-5; D remains ambiguous. CDR3 sequence reads: CASSQLTKETQYF. The DNA for the CDR3 is TGTGCCAGCAGCCAACTCACTAAAGAGACCCAGTACTTC. The entire variable domain, with the rest obtained from reference TRBV14 and TRBJ2-5, is as follows: EAGVTQFPSHSVIEKGQTVTLRCDPISGHDNLYWYRRVMGKEIKFLLHFVKESKQDESGMPNNRFLAERTGGTYSTLKVQPAELEDSGVYFCASSQLTKETQYFGPGTRLLVL.